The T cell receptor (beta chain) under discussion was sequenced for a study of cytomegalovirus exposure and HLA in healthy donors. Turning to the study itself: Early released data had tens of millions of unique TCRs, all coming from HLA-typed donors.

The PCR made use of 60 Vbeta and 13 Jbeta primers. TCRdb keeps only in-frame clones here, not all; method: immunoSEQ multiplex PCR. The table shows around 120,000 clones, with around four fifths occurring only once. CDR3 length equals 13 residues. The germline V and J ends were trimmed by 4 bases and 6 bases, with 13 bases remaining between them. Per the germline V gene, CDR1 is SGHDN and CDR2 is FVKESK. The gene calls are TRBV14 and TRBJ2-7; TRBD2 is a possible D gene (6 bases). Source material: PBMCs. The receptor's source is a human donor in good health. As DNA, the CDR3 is TGTGCCAGCAGCCCCGGACGGGAGAGCGAGCAGTACTTC. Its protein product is CASSPGRESEQYF.